One and the same sample provided the 32 T cell receptor beta chains below, sequenced in a study of tumor and adjacent non-tumor tissue in lung cancer. Three rounds of nested PCR, following a modified ARM-PCR protocol, produced the TCRbeta library. TCRdb used MiXCR to reprocess the multiplex PCR reads, holding one entry per CDR3 protein. The sample yields about 50,000 distinct CDR3 sequences, about 79% seen once. No cell sorting was done before RNA was extracted from the tissue. This non-tumor lung sample came from over 3 cm beyond the tumor edge. Input material: distant non-tumor lung tissue. These receptor sequences come from a woman aged 60-70 years with non-small cell lung cancer.

This clonotype was recorded once. Possible read error: a much larger clone is one base away. The J gene is TRBJ1-5, the V gene TRBV20-1, with 7 bases lining up with TRBD1. The CDR3 has 15 amino acids. J was trimmed by 2 bases and V by 3 bases; bases with no gene match: 7. Germline loops: CDR1 DFQATT, CDR2 SNEGSKA (reference sequence). This CDR3 reads CSASEGALGNQPQHF. DNA of the CDR3: TGCAGTGCTAGCGAGGGGGCTTTGGGCAATCAGCCCCAGCATTTT.

Worth noting for this clonotype: As the CDR3 is not closed by the conserved phenylalanine or tryptophan, this likely results from a read error. The J gene is TRBJ2-1, the V gene TRBV20-1; maybe TRBD1 (5 bases). The CDR3 is made up of 16 amino acids. The V gene's germline CDR1 is DFQATT and CDR2 SNEGSKA (reference sequence). Deletions cut 0 bases from V and 4 bases from J, with 16 bases between. CDR3 DNA: TGCAGTGCTAGAGACGGACAAGGGAAAGTTTACAATGAGCAGTTCCTC. This translates into CSARDGQGKVYNEQFL.

Turning to this clonotype: At one end the junction does not follow the germline gene, possibly because of a read error. In nucleotides, the CDR3 is TGTGCCAGCAGCTTGGAGCCTAGCGGGTCCACAGATACGCAGTATTTT. It codes for CASSLEPSGSTDTQYF. The chain recombines TRBV5-1 with TRBJ2-3; 8 bases fit TRBD2. The CDR3 spans 16 residues. CDR1 and CDR2 (germline): SGHRS, YFSETQ.

About this clonotype itself: Germline is not matched at one junction end, which may reflect a read error. The gene calls are TRBV7-9 and TRBJ2-3; D ambiguous. CDR1 is SEHNR, CDR2 FQNEAQ, per germline (reference sequence). The CDR3 runs to 13 residues. CDR3 protein: CASNLPHTDTQYF. The CDR3 bases are TGTGCCAGCAACTTACCCCACACAGATACGCAGTATTTT.

Regarding this clonotype: One end of the junction does not line up with germline, which may come from a read error. The V call is TRBV11-2, the J call TRBJ1-1; a weak D match, TRBD1 (5 bases). The CDR3 spans 17 residues. The V gene's germline CDR1 is SGHAT and CDR2 FQNNGV. The CDR3 reads CASSKAGGAGLNTDAFF. CDR3 nucleotides: TGTGCCAGCAGCAAAGCGGGAGGGGCAGGGCTGAACACTGACGCTTTCTTT.

Comments on this clonotype: A read error is likely, as this CDR3 ends without the conserved phenylalanine or tryptophan. J is TRBJ2-3 and V is TRBV11-3; D tentatively fits TRBD1 or TRBD2 (6 bases each). Germline CDR1 reads SGHNT; CDR2 reads YENEEA. The CDR3 is 14 amino acids. The CDR3 DNA reads TGTGCCAACAGCTTTGGGGGGCCAACAGATACCCAGTATTCT. This sequence encodes CANSFGGPTDTQYS.

A word on this clonotype: At one end, the junction sequence differs from germline, possibly due to a read error. J is TRBJ1-1 and V is TRBV29-1, with 9 bases aligning to TRBD1. CDR3 size: 14 residues. Germline V gene sequence: CDR1 SQVTM, CDR2 ANQGSEA. CDR3 DNA sequence: TGCAGCCTTGGTCCCGATGGGACAGGGTTTGATGCTTCCTTT. As protein: CSLGPDGTGFDASF.

As regards this clonotype: It is likely a read error, because the conserved phenylalanine at the end of the CDR3 is missing. The chain uses TRBV6-6 and TRBJ1-5, with 7 bases fitting TRBD1. The CDR3 has 14 amino acids. V lost 6 bases, J lost 7 bases, and 9 bases stayed unmatched. In germline, CDR1 is MNHNY, CDR2 SVGAGI (reference sequence). CDR3 region: CASRFDRVRQPQHY. The CDR3 nucleotides are TGTGCCAGCAGATTCGACAGGGTACGCCAGCCCCAGCATTAT.

Comments on this clonotype: At one end the junction does not follow the germline gene, possibly because of a read error. The chain is built from TRBV7-9 and TRBJ1-1; D is ambiguous. The germline CDR1 and CDR2 sequences are SEHNR and FQNEAQ (reference sequence). The CDR3 runs to 12 residues. The CDR3: CTSSFGPSQAFF. The CDR3 nucleotides are TGTACCAGTAGCTTTGGCCCCTCACAGGCTTTCTTT.

This clonotype has a count of ten or more. V is TRBV30 and J is TRBJ1-5; no firm D call. Germline CDR1 GTSNPN, CDR2 SVGIG (reference sequence). Trimming pared 3 bases from V and 5 bases from J, leaving 14 bases between. The CDR3 extends over 14 amino acids. This CDR3 reads CAWSTQGTYQPQHF. The CDR3 nucleotides are TGTGCCTGGAGCACCCAAGGAACCTATCAGCCCCAGCATTTT.

This clonotype was seen many times. The V call is TRBV7-2, the J call TRBJ2-5, with 10 bases aligning to TRBD1. This CDR3 spans 17 amino acids. Trimming cost V 1 base and J 2 bases; bases outside gene matches: 7. Germline loops: CDR1 SGHTA, CDR2 FQGNSA. In nucleotides, the CDR3 is TGTGCCAGCAGCTTAGGATGGCCGGGACAGGGGCAAGAGACCCAGTACTTC. Translated, it gives CASSLGWPGQGQETQYF. The variable domain in full, with the rest retrieved from reference TRBV7-2 and TRBJ2-5, is GAGVSQSPSNKVTEKGKDVELRCDPISGHTALYWYRQSLGQGLEFLIYFQGNSAPDKSGLPSDRFSAERTGGSVSTLTIQRTQQEDSAVYLCASSLGWPGQGQETQYFGPGTRLLVL.

This clonotype was picked up one time. One junction end does not reproduce the germline sequence, and a read error may be involved. The CDR3 spells CAGSQPPVTGFSYEQYF. Here the CDR3 DNA reads TGCGCCGGCAGCCAACCCCCAGTGACAGGCTTCTCCTACGAGCAGTACTTC. The V and J genes are TRBV4-3 and TRBJ2-7; TRBD1 might be the D (6 bases). The CDR3 covers 17 residues. Germline V gene data show CDR1 as LGHNA and CDR2 as YSLEER.

As for this clonotype: The conserved final phenylalanine or tryptophan is absent from the CDR3, which likely points to a read error. The chain recombines TRBV6-1 with TRBJ2-1; 7 bases match TRBD2. Germline CDR1 MNHNS, CDR2 SASEGT. The CDR3 totals 15 residues. The CDR3 DNA reads TGTACCAGCAGTGAGCAAGCGGGACGATACAATGAGCAGTTCTCC. It is translated as CTSSEQAGRYNEQFS.

About this clonotype itself: Since a much larger clone is just one base distant, this may be a read error. The J gene is TRBJ1-3, the V gene TRBV28, with 9 nucleotides matching TRBD1. This CDR3 is built from 16 residues. Looked up from germline, CDR1 is MDHEN and CDR2 is SYDVKM. CDR3 DNA: TGTGCCAGCAGTTCTGGGGGACAGGGTGTTGGAAACGCCATATATTTT. Translation: CASSSGGQGVGNAIYF.

Details on this clonotype: One junction end disagrees with the germline gene, perhaps due to a read error. V gene TRBV4-1 combines with J gene TRBJ2-3; D unresolved. This CDR3 is built from 13 residues. The V gene's germline CDR1 is MGHRA and CDR2 YSYEKL. CDR3 sequence (DNA): TGCGCCAGCAGTCAAGAAACACAAGATATGCAGTATTTT. It is translated as CASSQETQDMQYF.

The CDR3 coding sequence is TGTGCCAGCAGAACGGAGGGGGCCCCAGGGAGAGGACTTCAAGGCTACACCTTC. Translating gives CASRTEGAPGRGLQGYTF. The V gene is TRBV5-6, the J gene TRBJ1-2; TRBD1 agrees at 7 bases. V lost 5 bases, J lost 8 bases, and 24 bases stayed unmatched. The CDR3 is 18 amino acids. Germline V gene lookup returns CDR1 SGHDT and CDR2 YYEEEE.

The chain links TRBV6-5 to TRBJ2-5, with D perhaps matching TRBD1 or TRBD2 (5 bases each). CDR1 and CDR2 from the germline V gene are MNHEY and SVGAGI. Trimming removed 5 bases at V and 6 bases at J, with 16 bases between. The CDR3 runs to 14 residues. CDR3 nucleotides: TGTGCCAGCAGTCGGACATGGACTCAAAAGACCCAGTACTTC. Translated: CASSRTWTQKTQYF.

On this clonotype itself: Germline is not matched at one junction end, which may reflect a read error. The chain combines TRBV4-2 with TRBJ2-2, with 10 nucleotides matching TRBD1. The CDR3 consists of 16 residues. Per germline, CDR1 LGHNA and CDR2 YNFKEQ. The CDR3 here is CASSAEGQGNTGELLF. Written as DNA, the CDR3 is TGTGCCAGCAGCGCTGAGGGACAGGGGAACACCGGGGAGCTGCTTTTT.

The sample holds a few counts of this clonotype. A junction boundary mismatches the germline segment, possibly from a read error. The CDR3, as DNA: TGTGTCAGCAGTTATGGACAGTTGGCCTACGAGCAGTATTTC. It is translated as CVSSYGQLAYEQYF. This chain links TRBV28 with TRBJ2-7; possibly TRBD1 for D (6 bases). Germline CDR1 MDHEN, CDR2 SYDVKM. The CDR3 is 14 amino acids.

The CDR3 loop is CASSTISNEQFF. The CDR3 DNA reads as TGTGCCAGCAGCACAATCTCCAATGAGCAGTTCTTC. The J gene is TRBJ2-1, the V gene TRBV11-2; the D is unclear. The germline gives CDR1 SGHAT, CDR2 FQNNGV. With 5 bases removed from V and 6 bases from J, the gap between germline ends came to 8 bases. The length of the CDR3 is 12 residues.

Ten or more counts support this clonotype. The chain employs TRBV6-2 or TRBV6-3 and TRBJ2-2, with 8 bases aligning to TRBD2. Germline values: CDR1 MNHEY, CDR2 SVGEGT. CDR3 length: 20 amino acids. V shed 1 base, J shed 2 bases, and the junction held 15 bases outside the gene matches. CDR3: CASSYLLAGPTRVNTGELFF. The DNA for the CDR3 is TGTGCCAGCAGTTACTTGTTAGCGGGACCCACGCGGGTTAACACCGGGGAGCTGTTTTTT.

A word on this clonotype: This CDR3 is missing its conserved last phenylalanine or tryptophan, likely due to a read error. The CDR3 here is CPSSLDTGRHEQYI. CDR3 DNA: TGTCCCAGCAGTCTCGATACGGGGCGCCACGAGCAGTACATC. The J gene is TRBJ2-7, the V gene TRBV6-2 or TRBV6-3; TRBD1 or TRBD2 may be the D gene (5 bases each). Germline CDR1 MNHEY, CDR2 SVGEGT. The CDR3 covers 14 residues.

In this sample, this clonotype turned up a few times. The chain recombines TRBV11-3 with TRBJ2-1; 9 nucleotides agree with TRBD1. V gave up 4 bases and J gave up 6 bases; unmatched junction bases: 10. Per the germline V gene, CDR1 is SGHNT and CDR2 is YENEEA. CDR3 length equals 16 residues. The CDR3 sequence is CASSSEGQGPVNEQFF. The DNA of the CDR3 is TGTGCCAGCAGCTCGGAGGGACAGGGTCCGGTCAATGAGCAGTTCTTC.

This clonotype was observed many times. The gene calls are TRBV6-2 or TRBV6-3 and TRBJ2-7, with 8 bases identical to TRBD2. Trimming removed 10 bases from V and 5 bases from J; junction bases left unmatched: 16. Per germline, CDR1 MNHEY and CDR2 SVGEGT. This CDR3 spans 15 amino acids. The chain's CDR3 is CATGIRLALGHEQYF. CDR3 in DNA: TGTGCCACAGGGATTCGACTAGCGTTGGGCCACGAGCAGTACTTC.

Turning to this clonotype: The junction differs from germline at one of its ends, possibly a read error. The DNA of the CDR3 is TGTGCCAGCAGTGCGGGACAGTTGGGAGAGACTCAGTACTTC. Translating it yields CASSAGQLGETQYF. The chain carries TRBV6-1 and TRBJ2-5, with 7 bases that match TRBD1. Germline V gene lookup returns CDR1 MNHNS and CDR2 SASEGT. The CDR3 extends over 14 amino acids.

Comment on this clonotype: Because the CDR3 is missing its conserved closing phenylalanine or tryptophan, this is likely a read error. The CDR3 loop is CASSLYRDRSSPLHI. DNA for the CDR3: TGCGCCAGCAGCCTCTACAGGGACAGGAGTTCACCCCTCCACATT. V and J are TRBV4-3 and TRBJ1-6, with 8 bases fitting TRBD1. V gave up 4 bases and J gave up 9 bases; unmatched junction bases: 8. The CDR3 is 15 amino acids. CDR1 is LGHNA, CDR2 YSLEER, per germline.

In its sample, this clonotype was seen once. A read error may be the cause here, since a much bigger clone is one base away. The rearrangement links TRBV5-4 to TRBJ2-3; TRBD1 is a possible D gene (5 bases). Germline V lookup: CDR1 SGHNT, CDR2 YYREEE (reference sequence). CDR3 length: 13 residues. The CDR3 is CASSTRQTDTHYF. The DNA of the CDR3 is TGTGCCAGCAGCACCCGACAGACAGATACGCATTATTTT.

Concerning this clonotype: At one boundary the junction diverges from the germline segment, which might be a read error. V and J are TRBV6-2 or TRBV6-3 and TRBJ1-1; possibly TRBD1 for D (5 bases). CDR1 and CDR2 (germline): MNHEY, SVGEGT. The CDR3 sequence is 14 residues long. This CDR3 reads CASRYSGGVPVAFF. The DNA of the CDR3 is TGTGCCAGCAGATACTCGGGGGGGGTTCCCGTAGCTTTCTTT.

Concerning this clonotype itself: This may be a read error, as it is one base from a much larger clone. The V gene is TRBV6-5, the J gene TRBJ2-5; possibly TRBD2 for D (7 bases). V was trimmed by 0 bases and J by 7 bases, leaving 18 bases between them. The CDR3 covers 16 residues. Germline V gene data show CDR1 as MNHEY and CDR2 as SVGAGI. CDR3 sequence: CASSYSLGEGEGTQYF. The CDR3 DNA follows: TGTGCCAGCAGTTACTCGCTTGGGGAGGGGGAAGGGACCCAGTACTTC.

Concerning this clonotype: This may be a read error: a much more frequent sequence differs by one nucleotide. This chain uses TRBV5-5 with TRBJ2-1, with TRBD2 as a possible D gene (6 bases). V lost 1 base and J 5 bases, leaving 16 bases between the germline ends. In germline, CDR1 is SGHKS, CDR2 YYEKEE (reference sequence). This CDR3 comprises 16 residues. CDR3 bases: TGTGCCAGCAGCTTGTTCTTCCTAACGGGGGACAATGAGCAGTTCTTC. It is translated as CASSLFFLTGDNEQFF.

The chain combines TRBV14 with TRBJ2-7; maybe TRBD1 (8 bases). V gave up 5 bases and J gave up 4 bases, with 27 bases separating them. In germline, CDR1 is SGHDN, CDR2 FVKESK. This CDR3 is built from 18 residues. The CDR3 protein is CASSTYSAKQGGAYEQYF. DNA of the CDR3: TGTGCCAGCAGCACGTATTCCGCCAAACAGGGGGGGGCATACGAGCAGTACTTC.

On this clonotype itself: A junction end diverges from the germline sequence, so it may reflect a read error. The chain employs TRBV29-1 and TRBJ2-7; no definite D call. Per germline, CDR1 SQVTM and CDR2 ANQGSEA. The CDR3 runs to 15 residues. The CDR3, as DNA: TGCAGAGTTGAACTCCGGCAGTGGGCTTCCTACGAGCAGTACTTC. Translating it yields CRVELRQWASYEQYF.